The present T cell receptor (beta chain) was sequenced within a study of PD-1 blockade in classical Hodgkin lymphoma. Every patient relapsed after autologous stem cell transplantation, and brentuximab vedotin exposure varied. The repertoire was sequenced with immunoSEQ multiplex PCR; TCRdb's copy has only in-frame clones and lacks some. The sample has about 97,000 clones; around 89% are singletons. In the case of this clone: Its antigen is not known.

J was trimmed by 8 bases and V by 6 bases; bases with no gene match: 5. This CDR3 is built from 13 residues. Looked up from germline, CDR1 is LNHDA and CDR2 is SQIVND (reference sequence). Study-wide points: Complete responders possessed baseline diversity comparable to newly diagnosed patients.

The genes are TRBV19 and TRBJ1-2, with 11 bases fitting TRBD1. The TCR was taken from a human donor with classical Hodgkin lymphoma. Sequencing used peripheral blood mononuclear cells (PBMCs), obtained before the second cycle of nivolumab. CDR3 protein: CASSKDRGHGYTF. CDR3 sequence (DNA): TGTGCCAGTAGCAAGGACAGGGGGCACGGCTACACCTTC. The full variable domain, in which reference TRBV19 and TRBJ1-2 provide the parts outside the CDR3, is DGGITQSPKYLFRKEGQNVTLSCEQNLNHDAMYWYRQDPGQGLRLIYYSQIVNDFQKGDIAEGYSVSREKKESFPLTVTSAQKNPTAFYLCASSKDRGHGYTFGSGTRLTVV.